The T cell receptor (beta chain) under discussion was sequenced for a study of Ad26.COV2.S vaccination and SARS-CoV-2 variants. The germline gives CDR1 SGDLS, CDR2 YYNGEE. The V end was cut by 4 bases, the J end by 0 bases, with 15 bases between. This CDR3 spans 16 amino acids. The treatment is: around 19 received Ad26.COV2.S at low or high dose, single or two shots; five or six received placebo; per-sample allocation not given. The study sampled participants on day 63 after the first vaccine or placebo injection. Donor was an adult aged 18-55 years in Boston. Using immunoSEQ multiplex PCR, the repertoire was profiled, and TCRdb retains in-frame clones only, with some absent. The sample includes about 350,000 clones, about 88% seen only once; the top ten take roughly 10%.

Sequencing was performed on peripheral blood, taken in a trial of Ad26.COV2.S vaccine versus placebo. The V and J genes are TRBV9 and TRBJ2-3, with D perhaps given as TRBD1 or TRBD2 (5 bases each). This receptor was taken from a person between 18 and 59 years old who received the Ad26.COV2.S COVID-19 vaccine or a placebo. CDR3 DNA: TGTGCCAGCAGCCCCTATGGGGGTGGGAGCACAGATACGCAGTATTTT. Protein sequence: CASSPYGGGSTDTQYF.